The following is a T cell receptor beta chain sequence with its context. Its antigen is unknown. Base qualities are not provided; no much larger clone lies one nucleotide away. The data belong to a study of cytomegalovirus exposure and HLA in healthy donors (dated 2017 in TCRdb). Regarding the study in general: An earlier analysis of roughly 500 of the donors reported more than 250 Gb of sequence data and around 110 million unique TCR beta sequences from 150 million to 200 million T cells. Roughly 300 gigabases of sequencing data and around 80 million unique TCR sequences made up an early release that covered around 640 HLA-typed donors. Of the 300 to 400 genotyped donors, approximately 83% fell in the genetic ancestry cluster associated with self-reported Caucasian donors. The study aimed to test whether cataloging public T cell receptors could reveal signatures of past pathogen exposure. Using immunosequencing, the study profiled T cell repertoires from 550 to 750 subjects and related those repertoires to cytomegalovirus serostatus. Besides the first cohort of hundreds of subjects, a separate validation cohort made up of 95 to 150 different subjects was used. To predict cytomegalovirus infection status, the study combined high-throughput TCR immunosequencing, statistical association of individual TCRs with disease status, and machine learning. A later analysis re-examined previously published TCR beta repertoires from roughly 720 donors and added high-resolution HLA genotyping to investigate patterns of TCR occurrence. In the later analysis, no new phenotypic data were used to find candidate immune exposures; instead, reliance was placed on TCR beta sequences and their occurrence across donors. An earlier analysis of approximately 640 of the donors applied high-throughput TCR beta sequencing to assess whether each TCR beta V gene segment acted as functional or pseudogenic. Donor age, sex, ethnicity and CMV serostatus were collected together with the repertoire data. A later genetic analysis took genome-wide SNP genotypes for about 65% of the 666 donors and used that subset as a discovery cohort. Every discovery cohort repertoire had been produced on one sequencing platform. HLA typing included class I and class II loci at four-digit resolution. The number of typed donors differed by locus: about 620-630 for A, B, C, DRB1 and DQB1; 500 to 550 for DQA1; around 580 for DPA1; and some 450 for DPB1. Because of strong linkage in the cohort, 5 or 6 DR-DQ haplotypes were treated as single units for association and clustering. On average, 235,054 unique TCR beta nucleotide sequences were sequenced per donor among some 430 genotyped donors of the cohort, with about 17% of those sequences being non-productive.

The library was obtained by the immunoSEQ multiplex PCR assay. The multiplex PCR relied on a mix of 60 forward primers for TCR Vbeta segments and 13 reverse primers for TCR Jbeta segments. A multiplex PCR assay on genomic DNA amplified the CDR3 region of rearranged TCR beta genes. Amplified TCR beta libraries were sequenced as 87-base-pair reads on the Illumina HiSeq System. Turning to the authors' computational methods: Across the roughly 600 repertoires, a later analysis counted some 80 million unique TCR beta chains, around 10 million of which were shared by at least two donors. A nearest-neighbor algorithm error-corrected the raw reads and collapsed the reads into unique sequences, merging closely related sequences to remove PCR and sequencing errors. V, D and J gene segments were assigned by aligning CDR3 sequences to IMGT reference sequences. For a sequence to be retained, a match of at least six nucleotides to both a V gene segment and a J gene segment was required. A rearrangement counted as productive if the CDR3 had no stop codons and remained in frame with V and J, and every other rearrangement counted as non-productive. Following IMGT convention, CDR3 was defined as the stretch from the second conserved V-encoded cysteine to the conserved J-encoded phenylalanine. The earlier analysis of 500 to 750 of the donors excluded any sequence lacking an unambiguous match to a single V gene segment. In an earlier analysis of approximately 590 of the donors, a V segment was called functional when productive rearrangements were above 56.7%, and segregating when the standard deviation between donors exceeded 5%. To diagnose cytomegalovirus status from the catalog of TCR beta chain sequences, a statistical classification framework was built. A later analysis assigned V and J genes by comparing TCR nucleotide sequences with IMGT/GENE-DB human TR gene sequences. A later analysis assigned CDR3 sequences and most-parsimonious VDJ recombination scenarios with the TCRdist pipeline. In a later analysis, every TCR beta chain was defined by the combination of its CDR3 amino acid sequence and its V-gene family, and reads without a unique V-gene family were dropped. A later analysis removed several hundred highly shared, low-generation-probability nucleotide sequences to deal with suspected cross-contamination and a sequencing artifact. A later analysis calculated a clonal expansion index for each public chain from normalized within-repertoire ranks of inferred template counts. Generation probabilities in a later analysis came from a VDJ recombination model fitted to out-of-frame rearrangements, and those results were checked against IGoR. A later analysis scored TCR-TCR, TCR-HLA and TCR-CMV co-occurrence with hypergeometric tests, applying a repertoire-size bias correction to TCR pairs. To estimate false discovery rates, a later analysis permuted the HLA or CMV assignments 20 times. A later analysis grouped co-occurring TCRs with DBSCAN, adding TCRdist sequence similarity when clustering within HLA-allele-positive subsets. Co-occurrence clustering excluded repertoires with fewer than 30,000 or more than 120,000 public chains, plus five with anomalous nucleotide sharing. TCRdb's version of the immuneACCESS table is confined to in-frame rearrangements and falls short of the full clone set. An unresolved V gene accounts for under half of the shortfall where checked; the remainder is of unknown origin. Clone size and the V and J calls come from that table; the DNA yielded D and trimming. The sample profile shows 100,000 to 150,000 clones; approximately 78% of them were found once. Approximately 1.6% of the sample belongs to the ten largest clones.

The cohort consisted of approximately 690 healthy bone marrow donors. All cohort members were sampled while nominally healthy, although unrecorded immune exposures were likely present. The donor was CMV seronegative and belonged to the group of 350 to 400 seronegative cohort members. Every donor gave a peripheral blood sample, and the peripheral blood mononuclear cells from that sample were used for TCR beta sequencing. The Qiagen DNeasy Blood Extraction Kit was used to extract genomic DNA from the blood cell samples. General findings and caveats noted by the study authors: A later analysis reported that several top co-occurrence clusters appeared linked to parvovirus B19, influenza, CMV and Epstein-Barr virus. A cluster of highly shared sequence variants was judged likely to be a technical artifact of the sequencing pipeline. In a later analysis, HLA-associated TCR beta chains were found to be more clonally expanded and to have lower generation probabilities than equally common non-associated chains. Because counts were too low, some 16 rarely observed V segments, including chromosome 9 orphons, were excluded from the earlier analysis of roughly 580 of the donors. In vitro tests confirmed that a few of the cytomegalovirus-associated TCR beta chains recognize cytomegalovirus antigens. In a later genetic analysis, a missense DCLRE1C variant was associated with V-gene and J-gene trimming of TCR beta chains, and the association was replicated in an independent cohort. The only immune exposure information available for the cohort was CMV serostatus. A further reported finding was that TCR beta sequences accurately predicted the HLA-A and HLA-B alleles for most subjects in the first cohort. The study listed approximately 150 TCR beta chains as associated with cytomegalovirus. The presence/absence analyses assumed that sequencing depth was roughly uniform across donors, and that assumption may not be true. A later analysis found that most CMV-associated TCR beta chains appeared HLA-restricted, with HLA associations seemingly driven largely by CMV exposure. In a later genetic analysis, fewer N-insertions in productive TCRs were reported among donors in an Asian-associated ancestry cluster than the approximately 670-donor mean. Broadly in line with IMGT annotations, most TCR beta V segments showed up in productive rearrangements about 87% or about 30% of the time in an earlier analysis of some 590 of the donors. Because some donors lacked HLA typing at each locus, the association tests relied only on the typed subset. The authors suggested that the approach could potentially be generalized to other disease states and immunological phenotypes. Cytomegalovirus status was reported to be diagnosed by the classifier with high specificity and sensitivity in both the original and validation cohorts. In a later analysis, TCR association rates were found to vary across HLA loci, with the most associated TCRs seen for DRB1 alleles and the fewest for HLA-C alleles. Linkage disequilibrium might explain the correlated functional status among segregating V segments, but an unknown experimental factor could not be excluded. A later analysis associated 16,951 TCR beta sequences with specific HLA alleles at a false discovery rate of 0.05. Because the 87-base-pair reads could not distinguish some IMGT-functional V segments, including TRBV6-2 and TRBV6-3, those segments were excluded. In this cohort, only TCR beta chains were sequenced, and detectable features were limited by the absence of alpha or paired-chain data. Strong co-occurrence of HLA alleles, especially DR and DQ, made assigning TCR associations to individual alleles difficult. While some public TCRs were present in many individuals, most TCR sequences turned up only very rarely across donors.

The CDR3 measures 15 amino acids from cysteine to phenylalanine. Just CDR3 DNA is preserved here, 45 bases in frame from base 1. The germline V gene sets CDR1 to MDHEN and CDR2 to SYDVKM. Cut back by 5 bases and 2 bases, the V and J ends lie 16 bases apart. Input material: PBMCs. This receptor chain uses TRBV28 and TRBJ2-7; a tentative D call is TRBD2 (7 bases match). This receptor was identified in a female donor in good health and CMV-seronegative. The sequence in DNA is TGTGCCAGCAGTCCCTCGGGGAGGGGGACCTACGAGCAGTACTTC. Its product reads: CASSPSGRGTYEQYF.